Included here is one T cell receptor beta chain sequence, with context. This clonotype was seen more than once but under ten times. Its antigen remains unidentified. No base-level quality is on record; no much larger clone is a single base apart. Amplification of TCR beta CDR3 regions was carried out from RNA transcripts. The first round of RT-PCR for the TCR CDR3 was performed with the HTBI primer set and the Qiagen OneStep RT-PCR kit. Libraries were constructed in a second round of multiplex PCR, after which size selection and purification were performed. Paired-end sequencing of the libraries was performed with 100 bp reads on an Illumina HiSeq2000. From the authors' description of their analysis: SOAPnuke was used to process the raw data, removing reads that contained adapters or uncalled bases, had a mean Phred below 15, or lacked an exact match to the constant primer or identifier. COPE v1.2.5 was used to merge the high-quality paired reads, and each unique nucleotide sequence was defined as a clonotype. MiTCR v1.1 was used to align clonotypes to the IMGT TRBV, TRBD and TRBJ reference segments. The analysis included only V-J combinations with a frequency above 0.0001, which together covered roughly 99% of the repertoires. The TCS score was defined as F50 (clonal expansion) divided by E x V (chaos), with BLOSUM62-based TCRdist calculated between CDR3 peptides within each V-J. Welch's t-statistics and random forest reduced roughly 500 V-J features to about 13, which were used in a naive Bayes classifier (R e1071). The public reads were run again by TCRdb, first through fastp at Q25 and then through MiXCR, and only productive beta chains were kept. Each entry merges the rows of one CDR3 protein and shows their most common DNA and genes. TCRdb's processing, not the authors' own work, is the source of the V and J calls. Counted in this sample were 300,000 to 500,000 distinct CDR3 sequences; over 12% of them appeared once. 28% of the sample goes to the ten largest clones.

This record belongs to a study of T cells in Graves' hyperthyroidism and ophthalmopathy (dated by TCRdb to about 2019). As for the study more broadly: Peripheral blood was sampled at the time of initial diagnosis, prior to any treatment. After blood sampling, hyperthyroidism patients were treated with methimazole at a starting dose of 30 mg daily, and ophthalmopathy patients were treated with high-dose intravenous methylprednisolone. The paper reports TCR Vbeta CDR3 sequencing of some 140 peripheral blood samples: 40 to 45 ophthalmopathy, roughly 80 hyperthyroidism and around 17 progressor patients. For training and testing, the 100 or so patients in the discovery cohort were randomly divided in a 7:3 ratio. TCR V-J signatures able to tell the groups apart were searched for in a discovery cohort of 90 to 100 patients, of whom more than 40 had Graves' ophthalmopathy and about 60 had stable Graves' hyperthyroidism. Thyroid tissue and blood T-cell repertoires from six Graves' hyperthyroidism patients were also compared in the study. Whether ophthalmopathy could be predicted prospectively was tested in an independent validation cohort made up of some 20 hyperthyroidism patients plus 17 patients who later progressed to ophthalmopathy. General conclusions and limits of the study: No statistical method was used to set the sample size in advance, and investigators knew the group allocation. In validation, the model predicted progression to ophthalmopathy a median of 6.5 months before onset, with 65% to 71% sensitivity and about 72% specificity. Most expanded thyroid clonotypes (frequency above 0.001) were also found in blood, which suggests that blood repertoires may mirror thyroid immune responses. Ophthalmopathy was separated from stable hyperthyroidism by a 13 V-J signature model, with 85% to 90% sensitivity and about 81% specificity obtained in cross-validation and 80%/75% obtained in testing.

V is trimmed back by 4 bases and J by 5 bases, and the junction contains 13 bases that no gene match accounts for. CDR1 and CDR2 are drawn from the germline V gene: SQVTM, ANQGSEA. From the cysteine through the phenylalanine, the CDR3 covers 15 amino acids. The DNA shown is the 45-base CDR3, in frame from base 1. Moderately to severely active disease, a Clinical Activity Score of at least 3, a NOSPECS grade of at least 4, and a duration under 3 months were present in ophthalmopathy patients. The study excluded patients with uncontrolled infections, other autoimmune diseases, pregnancy or lactation. Diagnoses were established on the basis of clinical symptoms, serum thyroxine and TRAb, thyroid ultrasound, and orbital computed tomography. PBMCs were isolated from 7.5 to 10 ml of fresh peripheral blood by Ficoll-Paque density gradient centrifugation. Total RNA was extracted using Trizol reagent, and RNA quality was assessed on an Agilent 2100 Bioanalyzer.

The sequence is built from TRBV29-1 and TRBJ2-7; 8 bases in the middle match TRBD1. The clonotype originates from a man aged 50 to 60 with Graves' ophthalmopathy. Sequenced sample: blood. In nucleotide form, the sequence is TGCAGCGTTGCAACTTACAGGGGGTCGGGTAACGAGCAGTACTTC. Its translation reads: CSVATYRGSGNEQYF.